These 6 T cell receptor beta chains came from one sample sequenced in a study of blood T cell repertoires in COVID-19. Libraries were prepared by immunoSEQ multiplex PCR; TCRdb keeps only in-frame clonotypes and omits some of them. Of about 360,000 clones listed, more than 70% were seen once; the top ten hold 1% to 1.5%. Sequenced input: PBMCs or T cells enriched from blood (not recorded which). The receptors derive from a man aged 25-45 years who had recovered from COVID-19.

The chain recombines TRBV15 with TRBJ2-1, with D possibly matching TRBD2 (6 bases). The CDR3 is 14 residues long. Germline CDR1 and CDR2: LNHNV and YYDKDF (reference sequence). The V and J ends lost 8 bases and 0 bases respectively, with 11 bases between them. CDR3 amino acids: CATGGFGSYNEQFF. The CDR3 nucleotides read TGTGCCACCGGGGGGTTCGGCTCCTACAATGAGCAGTTCTTC.

This CDR3 reads CASSQGQGLEQYF. In nucleotides, the CDR3 is TGTGCCAGCAGCCAGGGACAGGGCCTCGAGCAGTACTTC. The chain carries TRBV3-1 (or the pseudogene TRBV3-2) and TRBJ2-7; 9 bases are shared with TRBD1. This CDR3 is built from 13 residues. The germline V gene encodes CDR1 LGHDT and CDR2 YNNKEL (reference sequence). V lost 3 bases and J lost 6; bases outside the gene matches: 3.

The rearrangement links TRBV10-1 to TRBJ2-1; 7 nucleotides line up with TRBD1. In germline, CDR1 is WNHNN, CDR2 SYGVQD (reference sequence). V lost 0 bases to trimming and J lost 7 bases; unmatched junction nucleotides: 9. CDR3 size: 16 residues. The CDR3 bases are TGCGCCAGCAGTGAGTCAAGAGGGGGCTGGGGAAATGAGCAGTTCTTC. Protein: CASSESRGGWGNEQFF.

The rearrangement uses TRBV14 and TRBJ2-7; possible D gene TRBD1, 6 bases. Trimming cost V 6 bases and J 2 bases, with 14 bases left between them. Per the germline V gene, CDR1 is SGHDN and CDR2 is FVKESK. The CDR3 is 14 amino acids. The CDR3 protein is CASSRFQGTYEQYF. CDR3 DNA sequence: TGTGCCAGCAGTCGTTTTCAGGGGACCTACGAGCAGTACTTC.

The CDR3 sequence: CASSTGANQPQHF. The CDR3, as DNA: TGTGCCAGTAGTACAGGGGCCAATCAGCCCCAGCATTTT. The V call is TRBV19, the J call TRBJ1-5; maybe TRBD1 (6 bases). The CDR3 length is 13 residues. Deletions cut 4 bases from V and 3 bases from J, with 7 bases between. The germline V gene encodes CDR1 LNHDA and CDR2 SQIVND (reference sequence).

The rearrangement joins TRBV6-5 to TRBJ1-2, with 7 bases that match TRBD1. Germline CDR1 and CDR2: MNHEY and SVGAGI. The CDR3 sequence is 14 residues long. V gave up 6 bases and J gave up 7 bases; unmatched junction bases: 11. CDR3 DNA: TGTGCCAGCAGCCCCAGTAGGGGGCGATTTGGCTACACCTTC. Residues: CASSPSRGRFGYTF.